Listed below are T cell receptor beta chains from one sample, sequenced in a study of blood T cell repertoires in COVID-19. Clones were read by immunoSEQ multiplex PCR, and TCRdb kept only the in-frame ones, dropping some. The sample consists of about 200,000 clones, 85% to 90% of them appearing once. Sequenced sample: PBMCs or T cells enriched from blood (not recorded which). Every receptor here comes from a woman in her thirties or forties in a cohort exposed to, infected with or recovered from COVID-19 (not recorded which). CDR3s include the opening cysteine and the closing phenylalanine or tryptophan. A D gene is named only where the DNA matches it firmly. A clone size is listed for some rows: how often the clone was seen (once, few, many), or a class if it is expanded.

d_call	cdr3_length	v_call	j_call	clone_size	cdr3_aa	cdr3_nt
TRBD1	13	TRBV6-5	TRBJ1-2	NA	CASKETGNYGYTF	TGTGCCAGCAAAGAGACAGGGAACTATGGCTACACCTTC
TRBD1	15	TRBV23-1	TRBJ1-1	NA	CASSQSTGANTEAFF	TGCGCCAGCAGTCAATCGACAGGGGCGAACACTGAAGCTTTCTTT
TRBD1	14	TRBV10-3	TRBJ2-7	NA	CAIRATGDGAEQYF	TGTGCCATCAGAGCGACAGGGGACGGAGCCGAGCAGTACTTC
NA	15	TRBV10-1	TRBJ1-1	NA	CASSGRGGENTEAFF	TGCGCCAGCAGTGGGCGGGGGGGCGAGAACACTGAAGCTTTCTTT
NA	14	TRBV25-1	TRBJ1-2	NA	CASSVSTENHGYTF	TGTGCCAGCAGTGTTTCGACAGAGAACCATGGCTACACCTTC
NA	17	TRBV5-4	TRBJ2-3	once	CASSLLYRGATTDTQYF	TGTGCCAGCAGCTTGTTGTACCGGGGGGCCACCACAGATACGCAGTATTTT
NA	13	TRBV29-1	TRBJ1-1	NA	CSVEGGQNTEAFF	TGCAGCGTTGAAGGGGGGCAGAACACTGAAGCTTTCTTT
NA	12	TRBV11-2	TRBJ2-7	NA	CASSSTLYEQYF	TGTGCCAGCAGCTCGACACTCTACGAGCAGTACTTC
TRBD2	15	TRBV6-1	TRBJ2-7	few	CASSEAGTSLYEQYF	TGTGCCAGCAGTGAAGCCGGGACTAGTCTCTACGAGCAGTACTTC
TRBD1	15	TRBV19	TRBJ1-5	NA	CASSIGWQGDQPQHF	TGTGCCAGTAGTATAGGGTGGCAGGGGGATCAGCCCCAGCATTTT
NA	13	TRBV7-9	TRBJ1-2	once	CASSLGALYGYTF	TGTGCCAGCAGCCTAGGGGCTCTCTATGGCTACACCTTC
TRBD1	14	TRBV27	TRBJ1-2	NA	CASSSDRDLGGYTF	TGTGCCAGCAGTTCCGACAGGGACCTAGGCGGCTACACCTTC
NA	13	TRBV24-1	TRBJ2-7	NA	CATSDSHRGEQYF	TGTGCCACCAGTGATTCCCACCGCGGTGAGCAGTACTTC
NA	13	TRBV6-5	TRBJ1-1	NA	CASSYSNQLLAFF	TGTGCCAGCAGTTACTCTAACCAACTACTGGCTTTCTTT
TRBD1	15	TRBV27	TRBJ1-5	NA	CASSLNRGLDQPQHF	TGTGCCAGCAGTTTAAACAGGGGGCTTGATCAGCCCCAGCATTTT
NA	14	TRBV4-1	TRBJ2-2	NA	CASSLTGWPGELFF	TGCGCCAGCAGCCTAACAGGTTGGCCCGGGGAGCTGTTTTTT
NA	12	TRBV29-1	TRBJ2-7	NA	CSVAQGLNEQYF	TGCAGCGTTGCTCAGGGGCTCAACGAGCAGTACTTC
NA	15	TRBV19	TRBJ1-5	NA	CASSISAGSSQPQHF	TGTGCCAGTAGTATCTCCGCGGGCTCGAGTCAGCCCCAGCATTTT
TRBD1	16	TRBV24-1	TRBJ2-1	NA	CATRTPGQGFGNEQFF	TGTGCCACCAGGACCCCGGGACAGGGGTTTGGGAATGAGCAGTTCTTC
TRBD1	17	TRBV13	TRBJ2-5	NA	CASSLEDRDRGRETQYF	TGTGCCAGCAGCTTAGAGGACCGGGACAGGGGGCGCGAGACCCAGTACTTC
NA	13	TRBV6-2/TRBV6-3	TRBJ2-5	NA	CASSLGVTETQYF	TGTGCCAGCAGCTTGGGAGTCACCGAGACCCAGTACTTC
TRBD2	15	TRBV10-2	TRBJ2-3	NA	CASSDPAGGEDTQYF	TGCGCCAGCAGTGATCCAGCGGGGGGCGAAGATACGCAGTATTTT
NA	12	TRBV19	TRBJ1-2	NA	CASSAGFYGYTF	TGTGCCTCTTCGGCGGGGTTCTATGGCTACACCTTC
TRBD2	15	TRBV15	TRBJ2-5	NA	CATSRDAGGSETQYF	TGTGCCACCAGCAGAGATGCGGGGGGATCGGAGACCCAGTACTTC
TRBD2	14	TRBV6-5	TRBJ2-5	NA	CASKMRESPETQYF	TGTGCCAGCAAAATGCGGGAGTCCCCAGAGACCCAGTACTTC
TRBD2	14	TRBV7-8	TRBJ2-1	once	CASSLAGTNNEQFF	TGTGCCAGCAGCTTAGCCGGGACTAACAATGAGCAGTTCTTC
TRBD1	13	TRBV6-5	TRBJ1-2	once	CASSLTGGYGYTF	TGTGCCAGCAGTCTTACAGGGGGCTATGGCTACACCTTC